This T cell receptor beta chain was observed in a study of shared clonotypes between healthy human individuals. Comment on this clone: Its specificity is unknown.

In the original processing: ImmunoSEQ yielded junction-only sequences lacking quality scores, so filtering differed. Profiled with immunoSEQ multiplex PCR; TCRdb holds only in-frame clones, not every one. Clone size and V and J calls were adopted from that table, with D and trimming inferred from the DNA. The table shows 2 million to 2.5 million clones, with approximately 95% occurring only once. The study's findings and limits: Several donors held around 5% of naive CD4 clonotypes in common.

The CDR3 sequence is 12 residues long. The germline V and J ends were trimmed by 8 bases and 1 base, with 9 bases remaining between them. The V gene's germline CDR1 is SNHLY and CDR2 FYNNEI. This clonotype originated in a man aged 18 to 30 in good health. V and J are TRBV2 and TRBJ2-7, with D possibly matching TRBD1 (5 bases). Source material: naive CD4+ T cells sorted from blood. As to subset: CD45RA+ positively selected. CDR3 coding DNA: TGTGCCAGCGCACAGGAGTCCTACGAGCAGTACTTC. Residues: CASAQESYEQYF. Full variable domain (outside the CDR3, taken from reference TRBV2 and TRBJ2-7): EPEVTQTPSHQVTQMGQEVILRCVPISNHLYFYWYRQILGQKVEFLVSFYNNEISEKSEIFDDQFSVERPDGSNFTLKIRSTKLEDSAMYFCASAQESYEQYFGPGTRLTVT.